This T cell receptor (beta chain) comes out of a study of shared clonotypes between healthy human individuals. This clone has a single count. Assay used: immunoSEQ multiplex PCR; TCRdb lists only in-frame clones, some missing. The data show about 2,500,000 clones, approximately 92% seen once. V was trimmed by 3 bases and J by 7 bases, leaving 12 bases between them. The CDR3 contains 14 residues. CDR1 and CDR2 from the germline V gene are SGHAT and FQNNGV. The chain carries TRBV11-2 and TRBJ1-4; tentatively, D is TRBD1 (6 bases). The sequence came from a man aged 18 to 29 in good health. Sequenced sample: naive CD4+ T cells sorted from blood. As to subset: CD45RA+ positively selected. The CDR3 here is CASSLDSPVEKLFF. The CDR3 DNA reads as TGTGCCAGCAGCTTGGACAGCCCAGTTGAAAAACTGTTTTTT.